What follows is one T cell receptor (beta chain) and its context. There are 15 residues in the CDR3. CDR1 and CDR2 (germline): MNHEY, SVGAGI. The V gene lost 4 bases and the J gene lost 10 bases, with 20 bases spanning the gap. Measured with immunoSEQ multiplex PCR; TCRdb has only the in-frame clones, and not every one. Among about 200,000 clones, more than 75% were seen once, and the ten largest hold roughly 5.6%. This record belongs to a study of blood T cell repertoires in COVID-19. The V and J genes are TRBV6-5 and TRBJ1-5; TRBD1 is a possible D gene (5 bases). This TCR was recovered from a man aged 35-49 years with active or convalescent COVID-19. Sequences were obtained from peripheral blood. Here the CDR3 reads CASSWGVSYDGPQHF. The CDR3 bases are TGTGCCAGCAGTTGGGGCGTAAGTTATGACGGTCCCCAGCATTTT.